This T cell receptor beta chain appears in the sequencing data of a study of blood T cell repertoires in COVID-19. Study-wide background: Whether acute or convalescent, the COVID-19 samples came from the United States, Italy and Spain. Sources were T cells, B-cell-depleted T cells, or PBMCs; the material itself was cDNA or gDNA.

Germline CDR1 is MDHEN and CDR2 is SYDVKM. This CDR3 is built from 13 residues. Trimming cost V 5 bases and J 4 bases; bases outside gene matches: 4. In the original analysis: Reference gene primer amplification in the assay estimated nucleated cell counts. Using immunoSEQ multiplex PCR, the repertoire was profiled, and TCRdb retains in-frame clones only, with some absent. V and J calls and clone size follow that table, whereas D and trimming were derived from the DNA. Of approximately 22,000 clones listed, about 89% are singletons. The material sequenced was peripheral blood. The V and J genes are TRBV28 and TRBJ1-2; 7 nucleotides match TRBD1. This clonotype was obtained from a human donor in a cohort sampled during active COVID-19. CDR3 coding DNA: TGTGCCAGCAGTAAAACAGGGGTCTATGGCTACACCTTC. This translates into CASSKTGVYGYTF.